This TCR beta chain is drawn from a study of T cells in Graves' hyperthyroidism and ophthalmopathy. Worth noting for this clonotype: What it binds is unknown.

The TCR beta CDR3 regions underwent amplification using RNA transcripts as the source. An initial round of RT-PCR targeting the TCR CDR3 relied on the HTBI primer set. MiXCR was run by TCRdb on the multiplex PCR reads, yielding one entry per CDR3 protein. The table includes around 600,000 distinct CDR3 sequences, just under 45% detected once. Findings of the study overall: Peripheral blood also featured most of the thyroid clonotypes expanded above 0.001. Using 13 V-J features, a model discriminated ophthalmopathy from stable hyperthyroidism. Before onset, ophthalmopathy was predicted by the model a median approximately 6.7 months earlier.

Patients having uncontrolled infection, another autoimmune disease, pregnancy or lactation were not included. The source of this sequence is an adult man with Graves' disease, either hyperthyroidism or ophthalmopathy (not recorded which). Input material: peripheral blood or thyroid tissue (not recorded which).

CDR3 protein: CATSPSFGAGTHSNQPQHF. As DNA, the CDR3 is TGTGCCACCTCGCCGTCATTTGGGGCAGGAACCCATAGCAATCAGCCCCAGCATTTT. The gene calls are TRBV24-1 and TRBJ1-5; tentatively, D is TRBD1 (5 bases). The germline V and J ends were trimmed by 9 bases and 0 bases, with 26 bases remaining between them. The CDR3 contains 19 residues. CDR1 and CDR2 (germline): KGHDR, SFDVKD.